Below are 16 T cell receptor beta chains sequenced from a single sample in a study of monozygotic twins with cystic fibrosis. The method was immunoSEQ multiplex PCR; TCRdb's version includes in-frame clones alone and lacks a portion of them. The profile covers 900 to 1,300 clones, with roughly 93% appearing a single time and around 3.1% taken by the ten largest. Sequenced sample: blood. The receptors were gathered from a boy younger than 18 with cystic fibrosis.

The chain employs TRBV5-1 and TRBJ2-2, with D unresolved. The CDR3 contains 14 residues. Trimming pared 0 bases from V and 4 bases from J, leaving 7 bases between. Germline V gene lookup returns CDR1 SGHRS and CDR2 YFSETQ. The CDR3 DNA is TGCGCCAGCAGCTTGGAAGGGCGCACCGGGGAGCTGTTTTTT. This codes for CASSLEGRTGELFF.

The chain links TRBV14 to TRBJ2-7; 7 positions match TRBD1. V lost 3 bases, J lost 4 bases, and 12 bases stayed unmatched. The CDR3 loop spans 16 amino acids. Germline V gene data show CDR1 as SGHDN and CDR2 as FVKESK. CDR3 coding DNA: TGTGCCAGCAGCCACAGAACCGGGACAGACGTTTACGAGCAGTACTTC. This codes for CASSHRTGTDVYEQYF.

The chain has TRBV14 and TRBJ2-7; D remains unclear. The CDR3 loop spans 15 amino acids. Germline V lookup: CDR1 SGHDN, CDR2 FVKESK. With 1 base removed from V and 2 bases from J, the gap between germline ends came to 12 bases. This CDR3 is CASSQGGRRPYEQYF. In nucleotides, the CDR3 is TGTGCCAGCAGCCAAGGCGGACGAAGGCCCTACGAGCAGTACTTC.

The CDR3 sequence is CAWSGNSLYGYTF. The CDR3 DNA reads as TGTGCCTGGAGTGGTAACAGCTTATATGGCTACACCTTC. The chain uses TRBV30 and TRBJ1-2; D unclear. Germline-derived CDR1 and CDR2 are GTSNPN and SVGIG (reference sequence). The CDR3 spans 13 residues. Trimming pared 1 base from V and 5 bases from J, leaving 11 bases between.

The V and J genes are TRBV11-2 and TRBJ1-2, with a possible D match to TRBD1 (6 bases). The CDR3 extends over 13 amino acids. Per germline, CDR1 SGHAT and CDR2 FQNNGV. V was pared by 5 bases and J by 8 bases, with 15 bases between. The CDR3 coding sequence is TGTGCCAGCAGCCAGCGGGGGGCGGAAGGCTACACCTTC. As protein: CASSQRGAEGYTF.

This rearrangement joins TRBV18 to TRBJ2-7; 12 bases match TRBD2. After removal of 2 bases from V and 2 bases from J, the junction contained 7 bases not matched to a gene. The CDR3 is 17 residues long. Germline V gene lookup returns CDR1 KGHSH and CDR2 LQKENI. DNA of the CDR3: TGTGCCAGCTCACCAGAGCTAGCGGGGGGGAAGACCTACGAGCAGTACTTC. Translating gives CASSPELAGGKTYEQYF.

The V and J genes are TRBV7-3 and TRBJ1-1; a weak D match, TRBD1 (6 bases). Germline V lookup: CDR1 SGHTA, CDR2 FQGTGA. V lost 5 bases and J lost 0, with 10 bases in between. The CDR3 totals 14 residues. Here the CDR3 reads CASSRGQLNTEAFF. CDR3 sequence (DNA): TGTGCCAGCAGCAGAGGACAGCTGAACACTGAAGCTTTCTTT. Full variable domain (rest looked up from reference TRBV7-3 and TRBJ1-1): GAGVSQTPSNKVTEKGKYVELRCDPISGHTALYWYRQSLGQGPEFLIYFQGTGAADDSGLPNDRFFAVRPEGSVSTLKIQRTERGDSAVYLCASSRGQLNTEAFFGQGTRLTVV.

The V call is TRBV27, the J call TRBJ2-7, with D possibly called TRBD1 or TRBD2 (6 bases each). From germline, CDR1 is MNHEY and CDR2 SMNVEV (reference sequence). Trimming pared 0 bases from V and 0 bases from J, leaving 21 bases between. The CDR3 extends over 19 amino acids. For the CDR3, the DNA is TGTGCCAGCAGTTTATCGATCCCCCTTGGGGGCGGGACCTCCTACGAGCAGTACTTC. Translated: CASSLSIPLGGGTSYEQYF.

This chain uses TRBV30 with TRBJ1-1; D remains ambiguous. Germline-derived CDR1 and CDR2 are GTSNPN and SVGIG (reference sequence). Trimming shortened V by 8 bases and J by 1 base, and 8 bases separated the two germline ends. This CDR3 contains 11 residues. The CDR3 nucleotides are TGTGCCCTGGAGAGGAACACTGAAGCTTTCTTT. This sequence encodes CALERNTEAFF.

V and J are TRBV2 and TRBJ1-3; 8 bases agree with TRBD1. The CDR3 length is 15 residues. After removal of 6 bases from V and 8 bases from J, the junction contained 12 bases not matched to a gene. CDR1 and CDR2 from the germline V gene are SNHLY and FYNNEI. CDR3 protein: CASSRTGTSVDTIYF. The DNA of the CDR3 is TGTGCCAGCAGCAGGACAGGGACCAGCGTGGACACCATATATTTT.

The chain joins TRBV28 to TRBJ1-5, with D possibly TRBD1 on 6 matching bases. CDR1 is MDHEN and CDR2 is SYDVKM in the germline V gene. The length of the CDR3 is 16 residues. V lost 4 bases and J 1 base, leaving 14 bases between the germline ends. The CDR3 sequence is CASSSRDTWSNQPQHF. In DNA, the CDR3 is TGTGCCAGCAGTTCCCGGGACACCTGGAGCAATCAGCCCCAGCATTTT.

This chain links TRBV19 with TRBJ1-1; TRBD1 matches 7 bases. J lost 5 bases, V lost 3 bases, and 9 bases had no gene match. Germline loops: CDR1 LNHDA, CDR2 SQIVND (reference sequence). The CDR3 loop spans 15 amino acids. This CDR3 reads CASSIGTEKGTEAFF. The CDR3 nucleotides read TGTGCCAGTAGTATTGGGACAGAGAAAGGGACTGAAGCTTTCTTT.

The chain links TRBV18 to TRBJ2-3; tentatively, D is TRBD2 (6 bases). This CDR3 spans 17 amino acids. Trimming took 2 bases from V and 5 from J, leaving 20 bases between them. CDR1 and CDR2 from the germline V gene are KGHSH and LQKENI. The CDR3 DNA sequence: TGTGCCAGCTCACCAACAGTCGGCGGGGACCCCATAGATACGCAGTATTTT. Translating gives CASSPTVGGDPIDTQYF.

The V gene is TRBV27, the J gene TRBJ1-6; unclear D gene. CDR3 length equals 14 residues. Per germline, CDR1 MNHEY and CDR2 SMNVEV (reference sequence). V was trimmed by 3 bases and J by 7 bases, leaving 10 bases between them. This CDR3 reads CASSFWQANSPLHF. Here the CDR3 DNA reads TGTGCCAGCAGTTTTTGGCAGGCCAATTCACCCCTCCACTTT.

The chain combines TRBV11-1 with TRBJ2-6, with D unresolved. Germline CDR1 and CDR2: SGHAT and FQDESV (reference sequence). The CDR3 is 13 amino acids. V lost 2 bases and J lost 3, with 2 bases in between. The CDR3 reads CASSLNGANVLTF. As DNA, the CDR3 is TGTGCCAGCAGCTTAAATGGGGCCAACGTCCTGACTTTC.

The chain recombines TRBV21-1 with TRBJ2-7; TRBD1, the table's D call, was not compared with the DNA. TRBV21-1 is designated a pseudogene. The CDR3 length is 16 residues. Here the CDR3 reads CASSKGETGGPYEQYF. The DNA of the CDR3 is TGTGCCAGCAGCAAAGGGGAGACAGGGGGCCCCTACGAGCAGTACTTC.